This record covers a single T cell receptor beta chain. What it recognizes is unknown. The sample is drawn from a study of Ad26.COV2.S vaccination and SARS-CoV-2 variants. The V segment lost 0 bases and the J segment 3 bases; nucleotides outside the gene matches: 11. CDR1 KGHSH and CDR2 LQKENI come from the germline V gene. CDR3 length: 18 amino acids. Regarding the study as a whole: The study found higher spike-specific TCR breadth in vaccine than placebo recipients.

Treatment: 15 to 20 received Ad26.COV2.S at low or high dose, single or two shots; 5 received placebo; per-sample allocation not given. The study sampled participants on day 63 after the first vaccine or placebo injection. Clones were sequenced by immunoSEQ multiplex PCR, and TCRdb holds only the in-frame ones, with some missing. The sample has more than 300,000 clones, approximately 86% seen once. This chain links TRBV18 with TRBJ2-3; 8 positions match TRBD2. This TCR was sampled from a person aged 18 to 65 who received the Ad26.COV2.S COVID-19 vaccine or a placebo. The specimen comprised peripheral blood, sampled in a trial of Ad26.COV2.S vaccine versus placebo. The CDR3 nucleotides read TGTGCCAGCTCACCACCGGGCTCTGCGGGGGGTGGTACAGATACGCAGTATTTT. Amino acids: CASSPPGSAGGGTDTQYF. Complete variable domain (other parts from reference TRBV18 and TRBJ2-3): NAGVMQNPRHLVRRRGQEARLRCSPMKGHSHVYWYRQLPEEGLKFMVYLQKENIIDESGMPKERFSAEFPKEGPSILRIQQVVRGDSAAYFCASSPPGSAGGGTDTQYFGPGTRLTVL.